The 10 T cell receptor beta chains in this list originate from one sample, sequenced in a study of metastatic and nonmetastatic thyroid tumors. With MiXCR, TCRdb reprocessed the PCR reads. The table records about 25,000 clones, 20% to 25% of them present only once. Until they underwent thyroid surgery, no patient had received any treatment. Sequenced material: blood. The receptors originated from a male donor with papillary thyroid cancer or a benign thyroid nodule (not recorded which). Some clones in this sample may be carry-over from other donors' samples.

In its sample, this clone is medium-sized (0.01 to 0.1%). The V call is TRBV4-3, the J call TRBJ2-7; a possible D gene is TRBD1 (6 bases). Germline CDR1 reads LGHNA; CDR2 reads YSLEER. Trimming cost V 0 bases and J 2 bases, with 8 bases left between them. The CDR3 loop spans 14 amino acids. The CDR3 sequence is CASSQETGTYEQYF. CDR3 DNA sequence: TGCGCCAGCAGCCAAGAAACAGGGACCTACGAGCAGTACTTC.

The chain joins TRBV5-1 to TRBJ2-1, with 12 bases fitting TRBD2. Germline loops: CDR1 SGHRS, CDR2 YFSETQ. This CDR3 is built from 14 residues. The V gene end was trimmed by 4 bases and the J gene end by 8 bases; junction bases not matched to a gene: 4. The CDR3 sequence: CASSAGLAGYEQFF. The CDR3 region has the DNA TGCGCCAGCAGCGCGGGACTAGCGGGCTATGAGCAGTTCTTC.

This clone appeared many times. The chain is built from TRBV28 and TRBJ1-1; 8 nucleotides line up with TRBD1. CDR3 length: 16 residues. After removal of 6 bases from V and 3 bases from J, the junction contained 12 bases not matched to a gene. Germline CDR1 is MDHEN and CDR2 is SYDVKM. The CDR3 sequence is CASSVVGQGADTEAFF. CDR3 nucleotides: TGTGCCAGCAGCGTCGTCGGGCAGGGGGCGGACACTGAAGCTTTCTTT.

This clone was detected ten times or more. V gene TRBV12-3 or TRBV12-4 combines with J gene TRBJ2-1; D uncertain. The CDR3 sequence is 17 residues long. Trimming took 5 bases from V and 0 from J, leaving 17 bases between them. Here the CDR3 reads CASSPTRHLHSYNEQFF. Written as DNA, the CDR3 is TGTGCCAGCAGTCCAACACGACACCTTCACTCCTACAATGAGCAGTTCTTC.

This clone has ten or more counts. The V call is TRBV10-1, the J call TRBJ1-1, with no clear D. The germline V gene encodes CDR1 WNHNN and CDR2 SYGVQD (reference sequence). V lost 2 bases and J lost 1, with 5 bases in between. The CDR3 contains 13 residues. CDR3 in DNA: TGCGCCAGCAGTGAGCCCTCGAACACTGAAGCTTTCTTT. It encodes CASSEPSNTEAFF.

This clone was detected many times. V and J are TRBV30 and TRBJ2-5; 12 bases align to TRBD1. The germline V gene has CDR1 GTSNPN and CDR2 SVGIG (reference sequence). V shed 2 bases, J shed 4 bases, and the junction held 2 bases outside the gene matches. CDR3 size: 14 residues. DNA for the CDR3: TGTGCCTGGAGTCGGGGACAGGGGGCAGAGACCCAGTACTTC. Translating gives CAWSRGQGAETQYF. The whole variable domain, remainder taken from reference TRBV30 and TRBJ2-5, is SQTIHQWPATLVQPVGSPLSLECTVEGTSNPNLYWYRQAAGRGLQLLFYSVGIGQISSEVPQNLSASRPQDRQFILSSKKLLLSDSGFYLCAWSRGQGAETQYFGPGTRLLVL.

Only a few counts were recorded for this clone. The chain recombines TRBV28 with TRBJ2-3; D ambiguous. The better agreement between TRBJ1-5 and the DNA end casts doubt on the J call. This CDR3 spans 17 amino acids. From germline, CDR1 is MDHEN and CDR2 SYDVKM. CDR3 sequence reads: CASSLSWLGYSTDTQHF. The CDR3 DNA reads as TGTGCCAGCAGTTTGTCGTGGTTAGGGTACAGCACAGATACGCAGCATTTT.

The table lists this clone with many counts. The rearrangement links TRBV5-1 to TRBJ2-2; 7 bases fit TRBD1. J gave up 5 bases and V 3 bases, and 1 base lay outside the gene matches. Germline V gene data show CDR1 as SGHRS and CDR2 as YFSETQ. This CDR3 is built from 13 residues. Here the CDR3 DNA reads TGCGCCAGCAGCTGGGACAGTACCGGGGAGCTGTTTTTT. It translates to CASSWDSTGELFF.

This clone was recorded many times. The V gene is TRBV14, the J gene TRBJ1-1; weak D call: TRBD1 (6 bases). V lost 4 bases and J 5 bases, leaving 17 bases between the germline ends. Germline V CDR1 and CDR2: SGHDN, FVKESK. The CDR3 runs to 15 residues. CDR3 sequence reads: CASSPPGQRLTEAFF. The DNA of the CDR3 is TGTGCCAGCAGCCCACCGGGACAAAGGCTGACTGAAGCTTTCTTT.

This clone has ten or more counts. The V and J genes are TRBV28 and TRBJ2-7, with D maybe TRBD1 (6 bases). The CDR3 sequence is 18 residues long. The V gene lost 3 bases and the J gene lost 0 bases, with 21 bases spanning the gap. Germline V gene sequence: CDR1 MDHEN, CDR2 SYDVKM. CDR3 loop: CASSFNLRGLGGSYEQYF. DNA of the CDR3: TGTGCCAGCAGTTTTAACCTCCGTGGGTTAGGGGGCTCCTACGAGCAGTACTTC.